Listed here are 14 T cell receptor beta chains from one sample, sequenced in a study of early T cells in non-severe SARS-CoV-2 infection. TCRdb analysed the 5' RACE reads with MiXCR anew, one entry per CDR3 protein. In the table there are approximately 97,000 distinct CDR3 sequences, approximately 11% of which are singletons. The sample consisted of whole blood, taken at baseline. The receptors here all came from an adult who was a healthcare worker with PCR-confirmed SARS-CoV-2 infection or an uninfected control (not recorded which).

The chain is built from TRBV20-1 and TRBJ2-1; D call uncertain. Between the trimmed V and J ends, which lost 6 bases and 3 bases, there was a span of 12 bases. This CDR3 is built from 13 residues. Germline V gene data show CDR1 as DFQATT and CDR2 as SNEGSKA (reference sequence). The CDR3 DNA sequence: TGCAGTGCCGAGACGGACGGCTACAATGAGCAGTTCTTC. This sequence encodes CSAETDGYNEQFF.

V and J are TRBV12-3 or TRBV12-4 and TRBJ2-2, with D hard to call. The V gene lost 3 bases and the J gene lost 6 bases, with 5 bases spanning the gap. The CDR3 totals 12 residues. CDR3 sequence: CASSFQAGELFF. CDR3 sequence (DNA): TGTGCCAGCAGTTTCCAGGCCGGGGAGCTGTTTTTT.

This clonotype was found a few times. This chain connects TRBV27 to TRBJ1-5; 9 bases fit TRBD1. With V trimmed by 9 bases and J by 7 bases, 7 bases remained unmatched. From germline, CDR1 is MNHEY and CDR2 SMNVEV (reference sequence). The CDR3 has 13 amino acids. This CDR3 is CASRQGGGQPQHF. Written as DNA, the CDR3 is TGTGCCAGTCGACAGGGGGGCGGGCAGCCCCAGCATTTT.

The sample holds a few counts of this clonotype. V usage is TRBV19 and J usage is TRBJ1-4, with D possibly matching TRBD1 (5 bases). Germline V lookup: CDR1 LNHDA, CDR2 SQIVND (reference sequence). V was pared by 7 bases and J by 10 bases, with 19 bases between. CDR3 length: 14 amino acids. Written as DNA, the CDR3 is TGTGCCAGTACCACTGGACACGGCGTGCGAAAACTGTTTTTT. The encoded protein is CASTTGHGVRKLFF.

The chain joins TRBV19 to TRBJ1-2; no reliable D call. V was clipped by 3 bases and J by 4 bases, with 15 bases between them. This CDR3 contains 15 residues. CDR1 is LNHDA, CDR2 SQIVND, per germline (reference sequence). The CDR3 bases are TGTGCCAGTAGTATGGATGTGGGGAGAACCTATGGCTACACCTTC. Its protein is CASSMDVGRTYGYTF.

This chain uses TRBV14 with TRBJ2-5; D perhaps matches TRBD2 (5 bases). Germline CDR1 and CDR2: SGHDN and FVKESK. The CDR3 consists of 14 residues. The V gene lost 4 bases and the J gene lost 13 bases, with 22 bases spanning the gap. CDR3 protein: CASSPLSGVALTYF. Here the CDR3 DNA reads TGTGCCAGCAGCCCCTTATCCGGGGTGGCGTTGACGTACTTC. The full variable domain, its missing parts supplied by reference TRBV14 and TRBJ2-5, is EAGVTQFPSHSVIEKGQTVTLRCDPISGHDNLYWYRRVMGKEIKFLLHFVKESKQDESGMPNNRFLAERTGGTYSTLKVQPAELEDSGVYFCASSPLSGVALTYFGPGTRLLVL.

This clonotype has more than one count but fewer than ten. The rearrangement joins TRBV24-1 to TRBJ2-1; 9 nucleotides agree with TRBD2. The CDR3 has 14 residues. Looked up from germline, CDR1 is KGHDR and CDR2 is SFDVKD. The V gene end was trimmed by 7 bases and the J gene end by 5 bases; junction bases not matched to a gene: 5. The CDR3, as DNA: TGTGCCACCAGGAGCGGGGGGCGGAACAATGAGCAGTTCTTC. Translation: CATRSGGRNNEQFF.

The rearrangement joins TRBV7-9 to TRBJ2-1; 11 nucleotides line up with TRBD1. The CDR3 is 14 amino acids. The V gene end was trimmed by 10 bases and the J gene end by 2 bases; junction bases not matched to a gene: 4. In germline, CDR1 is SEHNR, CDR2 FQNEAQ (reference sequence). The CDR3 here is CATGQGATYNEQFF. For the CDR3, the DNA is TGTGCCACCGGACAGGGGGCAACCTACAATGAGCAGTTCTTC.

This clonotype was counted a few times. This chain uses TRBV28 with TRBJ2-6; 10 nucleotides line up with TRBD1. CDR3 length equals 16 residues. Unmatched junction bases numbered 10, after V lost 6 bases and J lost 8 bases. Per the germline V gene, CDR1 is MDHEN and CDR2 is SYDVKM. The CDR3: CASSGGDRGGTNVLTF. The CDR3 coding sequence is TGTGCCAGCAGCGGGGGGGACAGGGGAGGAACCAACGTCCTGACTTTC.

This clonotype was seen many times. This chain uses TRBV6-4 with TRBJ2-3, with no clear D. Germline V gives CDR1 MRHNA, CDR2 SNTAGT. Trimming cost V 6 bases and J 2 bases, with 9 bases left between them. The CDR3 sequence is 13 residues long. CDR3: CASSPEDTDTQYF. The CDR3 nucleotides read TGTGCCAGCAGCCCAGAGGACACAGATACGCAGTATTTT.

The J gene is TRBJ2-2, the V gene TRBV6-2 or TRBV6-3; 7 bases align to TRBD1. CDR3 size: 14 residues. Trimming removed 7 bases from V and 9 bases from J; junction bases left unmatched: 11. The V gene's germline CDR1 is MNHEY and CDR2 SVGEGT. CDR3 sequence: CASTNPGTVRELFF. In DNA form, the CDR3 reads TGTGCCAGCACCAACCCCGGGACAGTCCGGGAGCTGTTTTTT.

This clonotype was observed at least ten times. The gene calls are TRBV24-1 and TRBJ2-5; 9 bases agree with TRBD1. Germline CDR1 is KGHDR and CDR2 is SFDVKD. The trim removed 3 bases at V and 3 bases at J, leaving 13 bases unmatched. The CDR3 covers 18 residues. CDR3 loop: CATSDPTPRGQGKETQYF. Here the CDR3 DNA reads TGTGCCACCAGTGATCCTACCCCTAGGGGACAGGGAAAAGAGACCCAGTACTTC.

This clonotype was counted at least ten times. The rearrangement uses TRBV7-9 and TRBJ2-5; 9 nucleotides match TRBD1. This CDR3 has 15 amino acids. V trimming: 5 bases; J trimming: 2 bases; junction bases outside the gene matches: 6. Per germline, CDR1 SEHNR and CDR2 FQNEAQ (reference sequence). Here the CDR3 DNA reads TGTGCCAGCAGCCTGACAGGGGGGAGGCAAGAGACCCAGTACTTC. It codes for CASSLTGGRQETQYF.

This clonotype was seen a few times. The V gene is TRBV20-1, the J gene TRBJ2-7; 9 bases match TRBD1. The germline V gene has CDR1 DFQATT and CDR2 SNEGSKA (reference sequence). The trim removed 3 bases at V and 2 bases at J, leaving 8 bases unmatched. The CDR3 has 15 amino acids. CDR3 residues: CSASRGQGNPYEQYF. DNA of the CDR3: TGCAGTGCTAGCAGAGGACAGGGGAACCCCTACGAGCAGTACTTC.